The source of this TCR beta chain is a study of radiotherapy plus CTLA-4 blockade in lung cancer. It was focal radiation plus CTLA-4 blockade with ipilimumab that patients with chemo-refractory metastatic non-small-cell lung cancer received. Profiled with immunoSEQ multiplex PCR; TCRdb holds only in-frame clones, not every one. This sample has about 55,000 clones, with 82% found just once. This clone was seen only a few times. This TCR was recovered from a human donor with non-small cell lung cancer whose response to radiotherapy plus ipilimumab could not be evaluated. The material was peripheral blood, obtained from a patient treated with radiotherapy plus ipilimumab.

The CDR3 is CASSWDSPNEKLFF. The CDR3, as DNA: TGCGCCAGCAGCTGGGACAGTCCCAATGAAAAACTGTTTTTT. The J gene is TRBJ1-4, the V gene TRBV5-1; TRBD1 matches at 7 bases. With V trimmed by 3 bases and J by 5 bases, 4 bases remained unmatched. Germline-derived CDR1 and CDR2 are SGHRS and YFSETQ. CDR3 length: 14 residues.